The 26 T cell receptor beta chains below all came from one sample that was sequenced in a study of blood T cell repertoires in COVID-19. Sequencing used immunoSEQ multiplex PCR; TCRdb keeps in-frame clones, though not all of them. This table has about 200,000 clones, roughly 87% appearing once. Material for sequencing was peripheral blood. The receptors shown here come from a woman in her sixties or seventies with COVID-19, enrolled during active disease.

The rearrangement joins TRBV27 to TRBJ2-2, with TRBD2 identical over 8 bases. This CDR3 is built from 20 residues. The ends lost 1 base at V and 1 base at J; junction bases unmatched: 14. CDR1 and CDR2 from the germline V gene are MNHEY and SMNVEV (reference sequence). CDR3: CASSLYPPGGVGLNTGELFF. The CDR3 DNA is TGTGCCAGCAGTTTATATCCCCCGGGAGGGGTGGGCTTGAACACCGGGGAGCTGTTTTTT.

The chain has TRBV29-1 and TRBJ2-1, with D possibly TRBD1 on 6 matching bases. V gave up 3 bases and J gave up 4 bases, with 16 bases separating them. The V gene's germline CDR1 is SQVTM and CDR2 ANQGSEA. The CDR3 contains 15 residues. Here the CDR3 DNA reads TGCAGCGTTGATAGGCAGGGGATATCTTACAATGAGCAGTTCTTC. Translation: CSVDRQGISYNEQFF.

CDR3 sequence (DNA): TGTGCCTGCGATGGACAGGGCTATGGCTACACCTTC. Its protein is CACDGQGYGYTF. This chain connects TRBV30 to TRBJ1-2, with 8 nucleotides matching TRBD1. Looked up from germline, CDR1 is GTSNPN and CDR2 is SVGIG (reference sequence). V dropped 6 bases and J dropped 4; count of bases not matched to a gene: 4. This CDR3 is 12 amino acids long.

The V and J genes are TRBV5-1 and TRBJ1-6, with D hard to call. The germline V and J ends were trimmed by 1 base and 0 bases, with 11 bases remaining between them. CDR1 SGHRS and CDR2 YFSETQ come from the germline V gene. The CDR3 length is 17 residues. The chain's CDR3 is CASSLQGGSSYNSPLHF. CDR3 sequence (DNA): TGCGCCAGCAGCTTGCAAGGCGGAAGCTCCTATAATTCACCCCTCCACTTT.

J is TRBJ2-1 and V is TRBV7-3; 9 nucleotides align to TRBD2. Germline V lookup: CDR1 SGHTA, CDR2 FQGTGA. The CDR3 covers 16 residues. The V segment lost 5 bases and the J segment 10 bases; nucleotides outside the gene matches: 15. CDR3 sequence: CASSPRGRGGPSEQFF. CDR3 nucleotides: TGTGCCAGCAGCCCCCGTGGGCGGGGGGGCCCGTCAGAGCAGTTCTTC.

V gene TRBV5-4 combines with J gene TRBJ2-7; the match to TRBD2 covers 8 bases. J was trimmed by 0 bases and V by 4 bases; bases with no gene match: 6. Germline CDR1 and CDR2: SGHNT and YYREEE (reference sequence). The CDR3 is 15 amino acids. The CDR3 is CASSHTSGSSYEQYF. Written as DNA, the CDR3 is TGTGCCAGCAGCCATACTAGCGGAAGCTCCTACGAGCAGTACTTC.

This sequence joins TRBV30 and TRBJ1-1; maybe TRBD1 (6 bases). Germline lookup yields CDR1 GTSNPN and CDR2 SVGIG (reference sequence). Between the trimmed V and J ends, which lost 0 bases and 6 bases, there was a span of 14 bases. CDR3 length equals 14 residues. CDR3 region: CAWSVYRAKPEAFF. CDR3 sequence (DNA): TGTGCCTGGAGTGTATACAGGGCTAAACCTGAAGCTTTCTTT.

The chain links TRBV27 to TRBJ2-7; 7 bases match TRBD1. V gave up 6 bases and J gave up 1 base; unmatched junction bases: 9. CDR1 is MNHEY and CDR2 is SMNVEV in the germline V gene (reference sequence). CDR3 size: 15 residues. The CDR3 sequence is CASRTGDALSYEQYF. In DNA, the CDR3 is TGTGCCAGCAGAACAGGGGACGCCCTTTCCTACGAGCAGTACTTC.

This chain links TRBV5-1 with TRBJ1-5; TRBD1 aligns across 9 bases. The junction had 1 base not matched to a gene; V was cut back by 4 bases and J by 5 bases. Germline V gene sequence: CDR1 SGHRS, CDR2 YFSETQ. CDR3 size: 13 residues. CDR3 in amino acids: CASSRTGDQPQHF. The CDR3 region has the DNA TGCGCCAGCAGCCGGACAGGGGATCAGCCCCAGCATTTT.

V and J are TRBV25-1 and TRBJ2-1, with 8 nucleotides matching TRBD2. The CDR3 spans 14 residues. Losses at the gene ends were 4 bases for V and 8 bases for J; bases not matched to a gene: 7. Per germline, CDR1 MGHDK and CDR2 SYGVNS. CDR3 amino acids: CASSAGGPGDEQFF. CDR3 DNA sequence: TGTGCCAGCAGTGCGGGGGGGCCGGGGGATGAGCAGTTCTTC.

This sequence joins TRBV5-1 and TRBJ2-5, with TRBD2 matching over 13 bases. The CDR3 sequence is 15 residues long. The germline CDR1 and CDR2 sequences are SGHRS and YFSETQ. J was trimmed by 3 bases and V by 5 bases; bases with no gene match: 4. CDR3: CASRRLAGGKETQYF. The CDR3 DNA reads as TGCGCCAGCAGGCGACTAGCGGGGGGTAAAGAGACCCAGTACTTC.

The chain links TRBV5-4 to TRBJ2-2; D possibly corresponds to TRBD1 (5 bases). Trimming removed 4 bases from V and 1 base from J, with 14 bases in between. This CDR3 has 16 amino acids. CDR1 SGHNT and CDR2 YYREEE come from the germline V gene (reference sequence). CDR3 protein: CASSQTRQLNTGELFF. The CDR3 DNA is TGTGCCAGCAGCCAAACTCGACAGTTGAACACCGGGGAGCTGTTTTTT.

This clone was picked up a small number of times. V usage is TRBV5-5 and J usage is TRBJ1-2, with D unresolved. The CDR3 is made up of 14 amino acids. Germline CDR1 is SGHKS and CDR2 is YYEKEE (reference sequence). V lost 4 bases and J 3 bases, leaving 13 bases between the germline ends. The CDR3 spells CASSLGPRDYGYTF. For the CDR3, the DNA is TGTGCCAGCAGCCTAGGACCGCGGGACTATGGCTACACCTTC.

V and J are TRBV29-1 and TRBJ1-2; 8 bases are shared with TRBD1. CDR3 length: 12 residues. Germline V gene lookup returns CDR1 SQVTM and CDR2 ANQGSEA. With 6 bases clipped from V and 8 bases from J, the junction kept 8 bases outside the gene matches. CDR3 region: CSVAGGEGGYTF. The CDR3 nucleotides are TGCAGCGTAGCAGGGGGCGAGGGCGGCTACACCTTC. The full variable domain, completed using reference TRBV29-1 and TRBJ1-2, is SAVISQKPSRDICQRGTSLTIQCQVDSQVTMMFWYRQQPGQSLTLIATANQGSEATYESGFVIDKFPISRPNLTFSTLTVSNMSPEDSSIYLCSVAGGEGGYTFGSGTRLTVV.

This clone was seen more than once but under ten times. The rearrangement joins TRBV3-1 (or the pseudogene TRBV3-2) to TRBJ2-3; D perhaps matches TRBD2 (6 bases). The CDR3 consists of 12 residues. CDR1 and CDR2 from the germline V gene are LGHDT and YNNKEL (reference sequence). With 0 bases removed from V and 9 bases from J, the gap between germline ends came to 7 bases. DNA of the CDR3: TGTGCCAGCAGCCAAGAAGGACTAACGCAGTATTTT. It is translated as CASSQEGLTQYF.

The chain recombines TRBV27 with TRBJ2-7, with 15 bases aligning to TRBD2. The CDR3 sequence is 14 residues long. Germline CDR1 reads MNHEY; CDR2 reads SMNVEV (reference sequence). The V gene end was trimmed by 5 bases and the J gene end by 9 bases; junction bases not matched to a gene: 5. The CDR3 nucleotides read TGTGCCAGCAGTCCCTCGGGACTAGCGGGAGGGCAGTACTTC. Protein product: CASSPSGLAGGQYF.

The genes are TRBV11-3 and TRBJ1-3, with D possibly being TRBD1 (5 bases). The ends were cut back, 4 bases at V and 3 bases at J, with 10 bases in the middle. From germline, CDR1 is SGHNT and CDR2 YENEEA. The length of the CDR3 is 14 residues. CDR3 DNA: TGTGCCAGCAGCTCCCAGGGACTTGGAAACACCATATATTTT. Protein sequence: CASSSQGLGNTIYF.

The chain employs TRBV5-1 and TRBJ1-6; 7 bases match TRBD1. The CDR3 length is 16 residues. Germline V gene sequence: CDR1 SGHRS, CDR2 YFSETQ. V was pared by 0 bases and J by 6 bases, with 6 bases of the junction left unmatched. CDR3 in DNA: TGCGCCAGCAGCTTGGAAGGTGACAGGGCTAATTCACCCCTCCACTTT. This sequence encodes CASSLEGDRANSPLHF.

The rearrangement links TRBV29-1 to TRBJ2-3; TRBD1 is a possible D gene (5 bases). The CDR3 covers 15 residues. The germline CDR1 and CDR2 sequences are SQVTM and ANQGSEA. Trimming took off 1 base at V and 0 bases at J, with 11 bases between the two ends. The CDR3, as DNA: TGCAGCGTTGAAGTCACAGGCGAGAGCACAGATACGCAGTATTTT. Its translation: CSVEVTGESTDTQYF.

The gene calls are TRBV5-4 and TRBJ2-3, with 14 bases matching TRBD2. CDR1 is SGHNT and CDR2 is YYREEE in the germline V gene (reference sequence). Losses at the gene ends were 4 bases for V and 1 base for J; bases not matched to a gene: 2. This CDR3 is built from 16 residues. CDR3 region: CASSKGLAGGTDTQYF. CDR3 bases: TGTGCCAGCAGCAAGGGACTAGCGGGGGGCACAGATACGCAGTATTTT.

The V call is TRBV7-2, the J call TRBJ2-1; D perhaps matches TRBD1 (6 bases). CDR1 SGHTA and CDR2 FQGNSA come from the germline V gene. The CDR3 consists of 16 residues. Trimming removed 1 base from V and 1 base from J, with 11 bases in between. CDR3 DNA sequence: TGTGCCAGCAGCTTAGAGTTTACAGGGTCCTACAATGAGCAGTTCTTC. Protein sequence: CASSLEFTGSYNEQFF.

The chain has TRBV7-2 and TRBJ2-5; D is unclear. V was shortened by 2 bases and J by 2 bases, with 15 bases between the two germline ends. Germline V gene lookup returns CDR1 SGHTA and CDR2 FQGNSA. The length of the CDR3 is 16 residues. The CDR3, as DNA: TGTGCCAGCAGCTTAATGACGGTGGCTAGGCAAGAGACCCAGTACTTC. Its translation is CASSLMTVARQETQYF.

The chain is built from TRBV9 and TRBJ1-2; 7 bases are a match to TRBD1. Looked up from germline, CDR1 is SGDLS and CDR2 is YYNGEE. With 4 bases clipped from V and 8 bases from J, the junction kept 14 bases outside the gene matches. This CDR3 is built from 15 residues. The CDR3 region is CASSLRQGSNGGYTF. Here the CDR3 DNA reads TGTGCCAGCAGCCTCCGACAGGGTAGCAATGGCGGCTACACCTTC.

The V gene is TRBV7-8, the J gene TRBJ1-1; D call uncertain. Germline lookup yields CDR1 SGHVS and CDR2 FQNEAQ. The V gene lost 3 bases and the J gene lost 1 base, with 6 bases spanning the gap. There are 13 residues in the CDR3. The CDR3 DNA follows: TGTGCCAGCAGCTTCACTGAGAACACTGAAGCTTTCTTT. Amino acids: CASSFTENTEAFF.

The chain employs TRBV27 and TRBJ1-5; D possibly corresponds to TRBD1 (6 bases). V was cut by 8 bases and J by 6 bases, with 17 bases left in between. The CDR3 has 14 residues. From germline, CDR1 is MNHEY and CDR2 SMNVEV (reference sequence). Here the CDR3 reads CASLPRGGGQPQHF. DNA of the CDR3: TGTGCCAGCCTCCCGAGGGGGGGCGGTCAGCCCCAGCATTTT.

The chain recombines TRBV7-2 with TRBJ1-2; 7 bases agree with TRBD1. Germline V gene lookup returns CDR1 SGHTA and CDR2 FQGNSA. The CDR3 totals 13 residues. With V trimmed by 4 bases and J by 7 bases, 6 bases remained unmatched. CDR3 loop: CASSSDRASGYTF. CDR3 DNA sequence: TGTGCCAGCAGCTCCGACAGGGCGTCTGGCTACACCTTC.